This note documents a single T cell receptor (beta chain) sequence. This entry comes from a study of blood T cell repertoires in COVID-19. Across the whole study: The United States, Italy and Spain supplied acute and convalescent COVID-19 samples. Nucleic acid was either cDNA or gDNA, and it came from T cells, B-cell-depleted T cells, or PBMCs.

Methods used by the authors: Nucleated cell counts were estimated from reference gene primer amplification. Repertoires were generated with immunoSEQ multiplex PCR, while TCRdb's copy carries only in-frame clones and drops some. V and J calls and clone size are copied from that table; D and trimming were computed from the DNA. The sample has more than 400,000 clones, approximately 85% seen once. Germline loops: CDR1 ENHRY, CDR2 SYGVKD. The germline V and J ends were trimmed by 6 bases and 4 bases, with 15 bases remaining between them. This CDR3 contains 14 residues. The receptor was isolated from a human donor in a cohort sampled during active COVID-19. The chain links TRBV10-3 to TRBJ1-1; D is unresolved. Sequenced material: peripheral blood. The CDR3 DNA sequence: TGTGCCATCAGCCCGTTAGAGGGTGCCACTGAAGCTTTCTTT. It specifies CAISPLEGATEAFF.